This is a list of T cell receptor beta chains from one sample in a study of T cell responses to AZD1222 COVID-19 vaccine. Only in-frame clones appear in the TCRdb table, and some are missing; sequencing was by immunoSEQ multiplex PCR. The profile covers 120,000 to 150,000 clones, with roughly nine tenths appearing a single time and around 3.6% taken by the ten largest. The sequenced sample was peripheral blood, obtained on day 0 of AZD1222 vaccination. All receptors derive from an adult in good health. The CDR3 runs from the conserved cysteine through the conserved F or W. The order of the fields is D gene, clone size, V gene, J gene, CDR3 DNA, CDR3 protein. A D gene is named only where the DNA matches it firmly. Size tells how often a clone was seen (once, few, many) or the class of an expanded clone, and some rows leave it out.

-	-	TRBV19	TRBJ1-2	TGTGCCAGTAGTATATTGGGCAGAAACTATGGCTACACCTTC	CASSILGRNYGYTF
-	once	TRBV5-6	TRBJ2-7	TGTGCCAGCAGCTTCAGGGGCATTACCTACGAGCAGTACTTC	CASSFRGITYEQYF
TRBD1	-	TRBV7-9	TRBJ1-2	TGTGCCAGCAGCTTAGGTCAGGGGGCTTTCTACACCTTC	CASSLGQGAFYTF
-	-	TRBV13	TRBJ2-1	TGTGCCAGCAGCCTATTTGGGTTTTACAATGAGCAGTTCTTC	CASSLFGFYNEQFF
TRBD2	-	TRBV5-4	TRBJ2-3	TGTGCCAGCAGGCCCAAAAGCGGGAAAAGCGCAGATACGCAGTATTTT	CASRPKSGKSADTQYF
-	-	TRBV4-1	TRBJ1-2	TGCGCCAGCAGCCAAGAAACCGCTCAGGGCTATGGCTACACCTTC	CASSQETAQGYGYTF
-	once	TRBV4-1	TRBJ2-7	TGCGCCAGCAGCCAGCCTGGACGGATTCCCTACGAGCAGTACTTC	CASSQPGRIPYEQYF
TRBD2	once	TRBV5-1	TRBJ2-1	TGCGCCAGCAGCTCCCAGGGACTAGCGGGAGCTAATGAGCAGTTCTTC	CASSSQGLAGANEQFF
TRBD1	-	TRBV19	TRBJ1-3	TGTGCCAGCGAGAGGACAGGCGGTTTGGACACCATATATTTT	CASERTGGLDTIYF
-	-	TRBV12-3/TRBV12-4	TRBJ1-2	TGTGCCAGCAGTACAGGGAATGGCTATGGCTACACCTTC	CASSTGNGYGYTF
TRBD2	-	TRBV6-4	TRBJ2-7	TGTGCCAGCAGTGACTCGACTAGCGGGAGCAACGAGCAGTACTTC	CASSDSTSGSNEQYF
-	-	TRBV10-3	TRBJ1-2	TGTGCCATCAGGAGGGAAAACTATGGCTACACCTTC	CAIRRENYGYTF
-	-	TRBV6-4	TRBJ1-5	TGTGCCAGCAGTGAGGCCTCGGGGTTGGGTCAGCCCCAGCATTTT	CASSEASGLGQPQHF
-	-	TRBV7-2	TRBJ1-4	TGTGCCAGCAGCTCTTCAACTAATGAAAAACTGTTTTTT	CASSSSTNEKLFF
-	-	TRBV7-2	TRBJ2-3	TGTGCCAGCGACACCGACGGGGACACAGATACGCAGTATTTT	CASDTDGDTDTQYF
-	-	TRBV19	TRBJ2-5	TGTGCCAGTAGTATCCGGGACTGGGAGACCCAGTACTTC	CASSIRDWETQYF
TRBD2	-	TRBV3-1/TRBV3-2	TRBJ2-7	TGTGCCAGCAGCCTCGGACTAGCGGGGGAGACCTACGAGCAGTACTTC	CASSLGLAGETYEQYF
TRBD1	-	TRBV6-4	TRBJ1-6	TGTGCCAGCAGCGTTGACAGGGGGCCATCACCCCTCCACTTT	CASSVDRGPSPLHF
-	-	TRBV19	TRBJ2-3	TGTGCCAGTAGTCCGTTCGGGGGGCTTTATCTAGATACGCAGTATTTT	CASSPFGGLYLDTQYF
TRBD1	few	TRBV6-1	TRBJ1-6	TGTGCCAGCAGTGAACGAGTAGGGGGCAGCGGTTCACCCCTCCACTTT	CASSERVGGSGSPLHF
TRBD1	-	TRBV7-8	TRBJ2-7	TGTGCCAGCAGCTTGGACAGGGTAGAGTCCTACGAGCAGTACTTC	CASSLDRVESYEQYF
-	once	TRBV6-4	TRBJ1-2	TGTGCCAGCAGTGAAACGGGCACAGGGCTCATCTATGGCTACACCTTC	CASSETGTGLIYGYTF
-	few	TRBV30	TRBJ2-3	TGTGCCTGGAACCCCCGGGCAGCGGGTCTTAGCACAGATACGCAGTATTTT	CAWNPRAAGLSTDTQYF
-	-	TRBV1	TRBJ1-2	TGCACCAGCAGCCAACAGGGTCTAGGCTACACCTTC	CTSSQQGLGYTF
TRBD1	-	TRBV18	TRBJ2-3	TGTGCCAGCTCACCAAGGGTACAGGGGGCTAGAGATACGCAGTATTTT	CASSPRVQGARDTQYF
TRBD1	-	TRBV5-1	TRBJ1-3	TGCGCCAGCAGCCTTGACAGGGTCGAGGGAAACACCATATATTTT	CASSLDRVEGNTIYF
-	-	TRBV3-1/TRBV3-2	TRBJ1-1	TGTGCCAGCAGCCCAAGACAGGCTACGAACACTGAAGCTTTCTTT	CASSPRQATNTEAFF
-	-	TRBV23-1	TRBJ1-4	TGCGCCAGCAGTCACTCAAACGGGTCACAGGGAGGTACGGAAAAACTGTTTTTT	CASSHSNGSQGGTEKLFF
-	-	TRBV5-6	TRBJ2-1	TGTGCCAGCAGCTTGATGGGGGGAGTTAATGAGCAGTTCTTC	CASSLMGGVNEQFF
-	-	TRBV11-3	TRBJ1-3	TGTGCCAGCAGCCAGCAGGTCTCTGGAAACACCATATATTTT	CASSQQVSGNTIYF
-	-	TRBV29-1	TRBJ2-1	TGCAGCGTTGAAGATTCCTCCTACAATGAGCAGTTCTTC	CSVEDSSYNEQFF
-	-	TRBV11-3	TRBJ2-1	TGTGCCAGCAGCTTATCCGGGATCGCCTACAATGAGCAGTTCTTC	CASSLSGIAYNEQFF
TRBD1	-	TRBV9	TRBJ1-1	TGTGCCAGCAGCTTCATGACAGGGGGAAACACTGAAGCTTTCTTT	CASSFMTGGNTEAFF
-	once	TRBV7-3	TRBJ2-7	TGTGCCAGCAGCCCAACAGACCCACGGGATTTGGGGGAGCAGTACTTC	CASSPTDPRDLGEQYF
TRBD2	-	TRBV5-1	TRBJ2-1	TGCGCCAGCAGCTGGGGACTAGCGAGCTCCTACAATGAGCAGTTCTTC	CASSWGLASSYNEQFF
-	once	TRBV2	TRBJ1-2	TGTGCCAGCAGTGAACTGGAGGGGCACACTGGCTACACCTTC	CASSELEGHTGYTF
-	-	TRBV27	TRBJ1-1	TGTGCCAGCAGTTGGGGGGGGTTGGGGGGTTCAGTGAACACTGAAGCTTTCTTT	CASSWGGLGGSVNTEAFF
-	few	TRBV27	TRBJ1-2	TGTGCCAGCAGTTTAAATGGGGGTTCCTCTCTTTATGGCTACACCTTC	CASSLNGGSSLYGYTF
TRBD1	-	TRBV6-2/TRBV6-3	TRBJ1-4	TGTGCCAGCAGTAGGGGCTCCGGGACAGGGGATGAAAAACTGTTTTTT	CASSRGSGTGDEKLFF
-	-	TRBV10-3	TRBJ1-3	TGTGCCATCACCGCTAAGGGAGAATCTGGAAACACCATATATTTT	CAITAKGESGNTIYF
TRBD2	-	TRBV18	TRBJ2-7	TGTGCCAGCTCACCAGGGGGGGGCTACGAGCAGTACTTC	CASSPGGGYEQYF
-	-	TRBV27	TRBJ1-3	TGTGCCAGCAGTTTATCCCAGGGGACTGGAAACACCATATATTTT	CASSLSQGTGNTIYF
TRBD1	-	TRBV30	TRBJ1-5	TGTGCCTGGAGCCCTTCCGGGACAGCCGGTCAGCCCCAGCATTTT	CAWSPSGTAGQPQHF
-	-	TRBV20-1	TRBJ1-2	TGCAGTGCTAGAGATCCCGGGCGGTACACCTTC	CSARDPGRYTF
-	-	TRBV7-9	TRBJ1-6	TGTGCCAGCAGCTTTTTGGTCGTGGGGTGGCCTTCCTATAATTCACCCCTCCACTTT	CASSFLVVGWPSYNSPLHF
-	-	TRBV6-2/TRBV6-3	TRBJ2-5	TGTGCCAGCAGTTACTCGATGGGGTCCGAGACCCAGTACTTC	CASSYSMGSETQYF
TRBD2	few	TRBV4-2	TRBJ2-5	TGTGCCAGCAGCCAACTAGCGGGAGGGCCCAACGTCCAGACCCAGTACTTC	CASSQLAGGPNVQTQYF
TRBD1	-	TRBV7-2	TRBJ1-5	TGTGCCAGCAGCTTAGCGGCGGGGACAGGGAATCAGCCCCAGCATTTT	CASSLAAGTGNQPQHF
-	-	TRBV29-1	TRBJ1-4	TGCAGCGTTGGGGGGCGCCCCGGTAATGAAAAACTGTTTTTT	CSVGGRPGNEKLFF